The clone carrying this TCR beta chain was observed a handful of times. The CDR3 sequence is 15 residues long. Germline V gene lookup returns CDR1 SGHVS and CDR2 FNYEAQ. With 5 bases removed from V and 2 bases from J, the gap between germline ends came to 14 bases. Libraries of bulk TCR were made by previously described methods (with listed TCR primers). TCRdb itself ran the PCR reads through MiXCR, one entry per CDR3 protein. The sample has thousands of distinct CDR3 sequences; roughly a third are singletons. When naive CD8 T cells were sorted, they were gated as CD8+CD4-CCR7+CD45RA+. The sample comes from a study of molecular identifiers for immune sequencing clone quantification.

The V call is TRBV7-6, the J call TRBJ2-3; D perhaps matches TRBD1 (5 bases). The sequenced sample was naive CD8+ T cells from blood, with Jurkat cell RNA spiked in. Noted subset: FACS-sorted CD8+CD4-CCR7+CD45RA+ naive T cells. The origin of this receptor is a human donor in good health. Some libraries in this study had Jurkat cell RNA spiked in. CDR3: CASSMTALDTDTQYF. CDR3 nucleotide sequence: TGTGCCAGCAGCATGACAGCTTTGGACACAGATACGCAGTATTTT.